This entry is about one TCR beta chain. This sample was taken from a study of blood T cell repertoires in COVID-19. In germline, CDR1 is GTSNPN, CDR2 SVGIG (reference sequence). CDR3 size: 15 residues. Between the trimmed V and J ends, which lost 1 base and 0 bases, there was a span of 13 bases. The table came from immunoSEQ multiplex PCR; TCRdb's copy has only in-frame clones and leaves some out. The sample yields 88,000 or so clones, approximately 82% seen once. Input material: peripheral blood. This sequence originates from a human donor in a cohort sampled during active COVID-19. J is TRBJ2-7 and V is TRBV30, with D possibly matching TRBD1 (6 bases). The CDR3: CAWSGPRDTSYEQYF. The DNA for the CDR3 is TGTGCCTGGAGTGGACCTCGGGACACCTCCTACGAGCAGTACTTC. The whole variable domain, filled in from reference TRBV30 and TRBJ2-7, reads SQTIHQWPATLVQPVGSPLSLECTVEGTSNPNLYWYRQAAGRGLQLLFYSVGIGQISSEVPQNLSASRPQDRQFILSSKKLLLSDSGFYLCAWSGPRDTSYEQYFGPGTRLTVT.